This entry concerns a single TCR beta chain. Its antigen remains unidentified. TCRdb ran MiXCR on the RT-PCR reads and lists one entry per CDR3 protein. The sample consists of about 650,000 distinct CDR3 sequences, 15% to 18% of them appearing once. The germline CDR1 and CDR2 sequences are DFQATT and SNEGSKA (reference sequence). The CDR3 runs 13 residues. The V gene end was trimmed by 3 bases and the J gene end by 5 bases; junction bases not matched to a gene: 3. The data originate from a study of response to subunit inactivated influenza vaccine. Regarding the study as a whole: The study's authors posited that every seasonal influenza vaccination enlists few new T cells.

The chain uses TRBV20-1 and TRBJ1-4; the match to TRBD1 covers 7 bases. The TCR was taken from a man between 50 and 59 years old who received an inactivated influenza vaccine. Sequenced here: PBMCs from blood, sampled roughly 12 days after vaccination. CDR3 nucleotide sequence: TGCAGTGCTAGCAGGGGGGGGAATGAAAAACTGTTTTTT. Its protein is CSASRGGNEKLFF.